Given below is one T cell receptor beta chain in context. The sample belongs to a study of beta chain features in type 1 diabetes. From germline, CDR1 is LNHDA and CDR2 SQIVND (reference sequence). V was pared by 6 bases and J by 5 bases, with 14 bases between. The CDR3 runs to 14 residues. Expressed TCRB transcripts got sequenced, as all isolated RNA was reverse transcribed. Sequencing was performed with immunoSEQ multiplex PCR; in TCRdb, only in-frame clones are kept and a portion is missing. The sample comprises over 300,000 clones, 8% of which are singletons, and around 0.45% rests with the top ten.

Source material: central memory CD4+ T cells from blood. The sequence derives from a woman aged 18-29 years in good health. The J gene is TRBJ1-5, the V gene TRBV19; a weak D match, TRBD1 (6 bases). CDR3 sequence reads: CASRGQGKDQPQHF. For the CDR3, the DNA is TGTGCCAGTAGGGGGCAGGGGAAGGATCAGCCCCAGCATTTT.